This TCR beta chain was identified in a study of blood T cell repertoires in COVID-19. Study details: Whether acute or convalescent, the COVID-19 samples came from the United States, Italy and Spain. The cDNA or gDNA used as material had been derived from T cells, B-cell-depleted T cells, or PBMCs.

The germline V gene has CDR1 MRHNA and CDR2 SNTAGT. The V and J ends lost 0 bases and 8 bases respectively, with 8 bases between them. The CDR3 runs to 13 residues. In the original processing: Reference gene primer amplification yielded estimated nucleated cell counts. Sequencing used immunoSEQ multiplex PCR; TCRdb keeps in-frame clones, though not all of them. The V and J calls and clone size were taken over from that table, and D and trimming were inferred from the DNA. Among 60,000 to 80,000 clones listed, roughly 91% were seen once. Material: peripheral blood. The chain combines TRBV6-4 with TRBJ2-1; possibly TRBD1 for D (5 bases). The sequence derives from a man aged 55 to 70 with acute or convalescent COVID-19. CDR3 sequence (DNA): TGTGCCAGCAGTGACTCCCAGGGCTATGAGCAGTTCTTC. The encoded protein is CASSDSQGYEQFF.